What follows are 6 T cell receptor beta chains derived from one specimen sequenced in a study of early T cells in non-severe SARS-CoV-2 infection. TCRdb reanalysed the 5' RACE reads using MiXCR and keeps one entry per CDR3 protein. The data hold roughly 93,000 distinct CDR3 sequences, with approximately 11% observed a single time. The sample was whole blood. Every receptor here comes from an adult who was a healthcare worker with PCR-confirmed SARS-CoV-2 infection or an uninfected control (not recorded which).

This clonotype was found a few times. V usage is TRBV5-5 and J usage is TRBJ2-7; D might be TRBD1 (6 bases). V shed 3 bases and J shed 0 bases, with 10 bases lying between them. The CDR3 covers 14 residues. Germline CDR1 reads SGHKS; CDR2 reads YYEKEE (reference sequence). DNA for the CDR3: TGTGCCAGCAGCTCAACAGGGAGCTCCTACGAGCAGTACTTC. It encodes CASSSTGSSYEQYF.

This clonotype was counted at least ten times. The chain recombines TRBV6-6 with TRBJ2-7, with unresolved D. V shed 6 bases and J shed 5 bases, with 20 bases lying between them. Germline V gene lookup returns CDR1 MNHNY and CDR2 SVGAGI (reference sequence). The CDR3 totals 15 residues. This CDR3 is CASRFPGRSKDEQYF. CDR3 DNA sequence: TGTGCCAGCAGATTTCCGGGCAGGTCTAAGGACGAGCAGTACTTC.

The chain couples TRBV29-1 to TRBJ2-7, with a possible D match to TRBD1 (6 bases). This CDR3 has 13 amino acids. Germline values: CDR1 SQVTM, CDR2 ANQGSEA. Trimming took 1 base from V and 2 from J, leaving 9 bases between them. CDR3 in amino acids: CSVEGGHTYEQYF. In nucleotides, the CDR3 is TGCAGCGTTGAAGGGGGACATACCTACGAGCAGTACTTC.

This clonotype appeared many times. For the CDR3, the DNA is TGCAGTGCTAGAACGGGACAAGCTGCCGACGAGCAGTACTTC. Protein product: CSARTGQAADEQYF. This rearrangement joins TRBV20-1 to TRBJ2-7, with D maybe TRBD1 (6 bases). The CDR3 has 14 amino acids. Trimming cost V 2 bases and J 5 bases, with 16 bases left between them. Germline V gene sequence: CDR1 DFQATT, CDR2 SNEGSKA (reference sequence).

The table lists this clonotype with many counts. J is TRBJ1-1 and V is TRBV18; D perhaps matches TRBD1 (5 bases). The CDR3 has 17 amino acids. Germline V gene data show CDR1 as KGHSH and CDR2 as LQKENI. V was clipped by 0 bases and J by 0 bases, with 14 bases between them. CDR3 region: CASSPPSGRPMNTEAFF. As DNA, the CDR3 is TGTGCCAGCTCACCACCCTCAGGGAGGCCCATGAACACTGAAGCTTTCTTT.

This clonotype was observed a few times. The chain uses TRBV6-1 and TRBJ1-6; D unresolved. V was shortened by 7 bases and J by 10 bases, with 14 bases between the two germline ends. This CDR3 comprises 13 residues. Germline V gene sequence: CDR1 MNHNS, CDR2 SASEGT. Here the CDR3 DNA reads TGTGCCAGCATAGCCGCAGTTGGGTCACCCCTCCACTTT. It is translated as CASIAAVGSPLHF.